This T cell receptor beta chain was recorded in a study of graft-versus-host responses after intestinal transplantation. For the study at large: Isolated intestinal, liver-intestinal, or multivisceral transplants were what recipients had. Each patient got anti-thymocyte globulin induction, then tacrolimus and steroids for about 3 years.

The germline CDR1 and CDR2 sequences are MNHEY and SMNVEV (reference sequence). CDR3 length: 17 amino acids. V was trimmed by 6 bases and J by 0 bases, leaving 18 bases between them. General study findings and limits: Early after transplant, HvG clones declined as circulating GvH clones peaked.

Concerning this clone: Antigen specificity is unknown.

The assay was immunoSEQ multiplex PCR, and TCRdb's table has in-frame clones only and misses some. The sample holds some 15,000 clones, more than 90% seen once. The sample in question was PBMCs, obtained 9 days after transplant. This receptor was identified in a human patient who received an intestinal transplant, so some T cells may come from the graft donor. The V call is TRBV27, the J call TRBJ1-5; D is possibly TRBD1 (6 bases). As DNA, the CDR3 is TGTGCCAGCAGGCCGACTACAGGGAAATATAGCAATCAGCCCCAGCATTTT. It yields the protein CASRPTTGKYSNQPQHF.